This TCR beta chain was documented in a study of cytomegalovirus exposure and HLA in healthy donors. Study details: As released early, the data held about 85 million unique TCRs from HLA-typed donors.

PCR involved 60 Vbeta and 13 Jbeta primers. The data were produced by immunoSEQ multiplex PCR, yet TCRdb's version contains in-frame clones alone and is incomplete. The sample holds about 210,000 clones; less than 90% are singletons and the top ten take around 0.34%. This sequence originates from a young woman in good health and CMV-seronegative. The sample taken for sequencing was PBMCs.

In DNA form, the CDR3 reads TGTGCCAGCAGCTTAGAGGGCAGGGGGCTTGGCGAGCAGTACTTC. Translation: CASSLEGRGLGEQYF. The chain uses TRBV7-2 and TRBJ2-7, with TRBD1 matching over 8 bases. The germline V gene encodes CDR1 SGHTA and CDR2 FQGNSA. The CDR3 sequence is 15 residues long. V gave up 1 base and J gave up 6 bases; unmatched junction bases: 8.